These 8 T cell receptor beta chains share one sample of origin, sequenced in a study of blood T cell repertoires in COVID-19. Profiled with immunoSEQ multiplex PCR; TCRdb holds only in-frame clones, not every one. The sample records some 460,000 clones, roughly 85% being singletons. Material for sequencing was PBMCs or T cells enriched from blood (not recorded which). These receptors all come from a woman in her late teens or twenties with acute COVID-19.

This chain uses TRBV2 with TRBJ1-5; tentative D call: TRBD1 (5 bases). Trimming removed 8 bases from V and 6 bases from J, with 14 bases in between. Looked up from germline, CDR1 is SNHLY and CDR2 is FYNNEI. This CDR3 contains 13 residues. The CDR3 is CASRRGMTQPQHF. The CDR3, as DNA: TGTGCCAGCCGACGGGGGATGACTCAGCCCCAGCATTTT.

The V and J genes are TRBV11-2 and TRBJ1-1; D gene ambiguous. Germline-derived CDR1 and CDR2 are SGHAT and FQNNGV. V was trimmed by 3 bases and J by 0 bases, leaving 8 bases between them. This CDR3 has 14 residues. CDR3 region: CASSFHNMNTEAFF. CDR3 nucleotides: TGTGCCAGCAGCTTCCACAACATGAACACTGAAGCTTTCTTT.

J is TRBJ1-2 and V is TRBV9; possible D gene TRBD1, 6 bases. Germline V CDR1 and CDR2: SGDLS, YYNGEE. V was clipped by 9 bases and J by 1 base, with 16 bases between them. The CDR3 has 14 amino acids. The DNA of the CDR3 is TGTGCCACCCCTGTCCCAGGGGTTAACTATGGCTACACCTTC. Translated, it gives CATPVPGVNYGYTF.

The rearrangement links TRBV28 to TRBJ2-3; perhaps TRBD2 as D (6 bases). Trimming stripped 5 bases from V and 3 bases from J, with 18 bases between. Germline assignment: CDR1 MDHEN and CDR2 SYDVKM. CDR3 length: 16 amino acids. CDR3 sequence reads: CASSTRLGGWTDTQYF. The CDR3, as DNA: TGTGCCAGCAGTACAAGACTAGGAGGGTGGACAGATACGCAGTATTTT.

J is TRBJ2-1 and V is TRBV3-1 (or the pseudogene TRBV3-2), with 8 bases identical to TRBD1. The length of the CDR3 is 15 residues. With V trimmed by 3 bases and J by 3 bases, 4 bases remained unmatched. CDR1 is LGHDT and CDR2 is YNNKEL in the germline V gene (reference sequence). The CDR3 here is CASSQETGGYNEQFF. In DNA form, the CDR3 reads TGTGCCAGCAGCCAGGAAACAGGGGGCTACAATGAGCAGTTCTTC.

The chain recombines TRBV18 with TRBJ1-6; weak D call: TRBD1 (6 bases). Trimming cost V 0 bases and J 7 bases, with 10 bases left between them. The CDR3 consists of 15 residues. CDR1 is KGHSH, CDR2 LQKENI, per germline. CDR3 amino acids: CASSPPGAGNSPLHF. CDR3 sequence (DNA): TGTGCCAGCTCACCACCGGGGGCTGGGAATTCACCCCTCCACTTT.

This chain connects TRBV3-1 (or the pseudogene TRBV3-2) to TRBJ2-5, with D perhaps TRBD2 (5 bases). The CDR3 is 14 residues long. The germline gives CDR1 LGHDT, CDR2 YNNKEL (reference sequence). With 3 bases removed from V and 8 bases from J, the gap between germline ends came to 16 bases. The CDR3 region has the DNA TGTGCCAGCAGCCAGCTGGCGAGGGAGTCAACCCAGTACTTC. This codes for CASSQLARESTQYF.

The chain combines TRBV19 with TRBJ1-2; TRBD1 is a possible D gene (5 bases). V lost 7 bases and J lost 6, with 18 bases in between. The CDR3 loop spans 14 amino acids. Germline V gene sequence: CDR1 LNHDA, CDR2 SQIVND (reference sequence). The CDR3: CASTGRVAGHGYTF. Here the CDR3 DNA reads TGTGCCAGTACCGGACGGGTTGCGGGGCATGGCTACACCTTC.